This entry lists 32 T cell receptor beta chains sequenced from one sample in a study of a mutant IDH1 vaccine in newly diagnosed glioma. No antigen is known for these receptors. The table came from immunoSEQ multiplex PCR; TCRdb's copy has only in-frame clones and leaves some out. This sample has just under 80,000 clones, with roughly nine tenths found just once. Sample time point: week 5, during vaccination. Doses consisted of 300 ug of mutant IDH1 20-mer peptide each, paired with topical imiquimod. Sequenced material: PBMCs, taken from a glioma patient whose treatment included an IDH1 peptide vaccine. Receptors originate from a woman aged 45-59 years with glioma.

V usage is TRBV7-3 and J usage is TRBJ2-1, with D tentatively TRBD2 (6 bases). The CDR3 sequence is 14 residues long. Per the germline V gene, CDR1 is SGHTA and CDR2 is FQGTGA. V lost 4 bases to trimming and J lost 10 bases, with 17 bases between them. The CDR3 region has the DNA TGTGCCAGCAGCTCAAATCGGGACTCCCGAGAGCAGTTCTTC. Amino acids: CASSSNRDSREQFF.

The rearrangement joins TRBV7-9 to TRBJ1-2; 7 nucleotides match TRBD1. This CDR3 has 13 amino acids. Germline CDR1 is SEHNR and CDR2 is FQNEAQ (reference sequence). The ends lost 5 bases at V and 4 bases at J; junction bases unmatched: 4. The CDR3 DNA reads TGTGCCAGCAGCATACAGGGGCCCTATGGCTACACCTTC. Amino acids: CASSIQGPYGYTF.

This chain joins TRBV30 and TRBJ2-1; a weak D match, TRBD2 (7 bases). The CDR3 totals 12 residues. Trimming stripped 4 bases from V and 10 bases from J, with 14 bases between. Germline V lookup: CDR1 GTSNPN, CDR2 SVGIG (reference sequence). This CDR3 reads CAWIPGGREQFF. The CDR3, as DNA: TGTGCCTGGATCCCGGGGGGCCGGGAGCAGTTCTTC.

The J gene is TRBJ2-3, the V gene TRBV15; 11 bases map to TRBD2. Germline CDR1 LNHNV, CDR2 YYDKDF (reference sequence). The CDR3 is 18 amino acids. J lost 3 bases, V lost 0 bases, and 8 bases had no gene match. The CDR3 region has the DNA TGTGCCACCAGCAGAGATCCCCTACTAGCGGGAGTTACAGATACGCAGTATTTT. Translating gives CATSRDPLLAGVTDTQYF.

The chain uses TRBV18 and TRBJ2-3; no definite D call. V shed 0 bases and J shed 6 bases, with 7 bases lying between them. CDR3 length: 13 amino acids. CDR1 and CDR2 from the germline V gene are KGHSH and LQKENI. This CDR3 reads CASSPPARDTQYF. CDR3 DNA: TGTGCCAGCTCACCACCGGCACGGGATACGCAGTATTTT.

The chain uses TRBV5-6 and TRBJ1-2; D is possibly TRBD1 (6 bases). Germline V gives CDR1 SGHDT, CDR2 YYEEEE. CDR3 size: 15 residues. The V end was cut by 1 base, the J end by 2 bases, with 12 bases between. In nucleotides, the CDR3 is TGTGCCAGCAGCTTGACAGGGAATCAGAACTATGGCTACACCTTC. This encodes CASSLTGNQNYGYTF.

The rearrangement joins TRBV9 to TRBJ2-5, with TRBD2 as a possible D gene (5 bases). With 0 bases removed from V and 5 bases from J, the gap between germline ends came to 14 bases. Germline CDR1 is SGDLS and CDR2 is YYNGEE. This CDR3 has 15 amino acids. The CDR3 sequence: CASSVEERRRETQYF. CDR3 coding DNA: TGTGCCAGCAGCGTAGAGGAAAGGAGGAGGGAGACCCAGTACTTC.

V gene TRBV9 combines with J gene TRBJ1-1, with D unresolved. The V end lost 0 bases, the J end lost 1 base, and 7 bases lay between the germline ends. Germline V gene data show CDR1 as SGDLS and CDR2 as YYNGEE. The CDR3 has 14 amino acids. CDR3 loop: CASSVGSTNTEAFF. In DNA form, the CDR3 reads TGTGCCAGCAGCGTAGGTTCGACGAACACTGAAGCTTTCTTT.

This chain links TRBV5-1 with TRBJ2-3, with 11 bases fitting TRBD1. J was trimmed by 6 bases and V by 4 bases; bases with no gene match: 7. The CDR3 contains 15 residues. CDR1 is SGHRS, CDR2 YFSETQ, per germline. The CDR3 here is CASSGGQGGVDTQYF. CDR3 nucleotides: TGCGCCAGCAGCGGGGGACAGGGGGGAGTCGATACGCAGTATTTT.

The CDR3 bases are TGTGCCAGCAGCGTAGCCGACCCGGGCGGGGGACAAGAGACCCAGTACTTC. Translating it yields CASSVADPGGGQETQYF. The chain is built from TRBV9 and TRBJ2-5; 7 bases match TRBD2. The CDR3 consists of 17 residues. The germline V gene has CDR1 SGDLS and CDR2 YYNGEE. The junction had 10 bases not matched to a gene; V was cut back by 0 bases and J by 2 bases.

V gene TRBV5-4 combines with J gene TRBJ1-2; D is ambiguous. V was pared by 0 bases and J by 2 bases, with 5 bases between. Germline V lookup: CDR1 SGHNT, CDR2 YYREEE (reference sequence). This CDR3 has 13 amino acids. CDR3 in DNA: TGTGCCAGCAGCTTGGAACGGAACTATGGCTACACCTTC. This sequence encodes CASSLERNYGYTF.

The rearrangement joins TRBV10-1 to TRBJ2-2; D uncertain. V was shortened by 2 bases and J by 8 bases, with 6 bases between the two germline ends. The CDR3 totals 12 residues. Germline CDR1 reads WNHNN; CDR2 reads SYGVQD (reference sequence). The DNA for the CDR3 is TGCGCCAGCAGTGAGGTTGGGGGGGAGCTGTTTTTT. It codes for CASSEVGGELFF.

This clone was seen only once. This rearrangement joins TRBV27 to TRBJ2-3; tentative D call: TRBD1 (5 bases). V was trimmed by 6 bases and J by 2 bases, leaving 15 bases between them. This CDR3 region has 15 residues. The germline V gene has CDR1 MNHEY and CDR2 SMNVEV (reference sequence). The CDR3 protein is CASRSRGRITDTQYF. As DNA, the CDR3 is TGTGCCAGCAGGTCAAGGGGCCGAATCACAGATACGCAGTATTTT.

The chain has TRBV7-9 and TRBJ2-3; 12 bases agree with TRBD2. The CDR3 runs to 15 residues. CDR1 and CDR2 from the germline V gene are SEHNR and FQNEAQ (reference sequence). Trimming at V came to 4 bases and at J to 5 bases, leaving 4 bases not matched to a gene. The CDR3 DNA follows: TGTGCCAGCAGCTCACTAGCGGGAGGTGGAGATACGCAGTATTTT. It translates to CASSSLAGGGDTQYF.

This chain joins TRBV6-5 and TRBJ2-1, with D unresolved. Between the trimmed V and J ends, which lost 6 bases and 0 bases, there was a span of 6 bases. Germline CDR1 MNHEY, CDR2 SVGAGI. The CDR3 contains 13 residues. The CDR3, as DNA: TGTGCCAGCAGCGAGAGCTCCTACAATGAGCAGTTCTTC. Amino acids: CASSESSYNEQFF.

The V and J genes are TRBV27 and TRBJ2-5; 9 bases are a match to TRBD1. The CDR3 covers 17 residues. Germline assignment: CDR1 MNHEY and CDR2 SMNVEV (reference sequence). Trimming cost V 4 bases and J 7 bases; bases outside gene matches: 16. CDR3 DNA: TGTGCCAGCAGTTCCACAGGGGGCGGGGCGGCCTGGCGGACCCAGTACTTC. Encoded protein: CASSSTGGGAAWRTQYF.

The chain has TRBV11-3 and TRBJ2-7; D not certain. The V gene lost 5 bases and the J gene lost 1 base, with 3 bases spanning the gap. The CDR3 totals 11 residues. Per the germline V gene, CDR1 is SGHNT and CDR2 is YENEEA. CDR3 sequence (DNA): TGTGCCAGCAGCCCTTCCTACGAGCAGTACTTC. Translating gives CASSPSYEQYF.

This CDR3 reads CASSISGMADTQYF. CDR3 nucleotide sequence: TGTGCCAGCAGTATTAGCGGGATGGCAGATACGCAGTATTTT. This chain joins TRBV28 and TRBJ2-3; 8 bases fit TRBD2. The CDR3 spans 14 residues. V lost 5 bases and J lost 4; bases outside the gene matches: 5. Germline lookup yields CDR1 MDHEN and CDR2 SYDVKM. Full variable domain (remainder filled in from reference TRBV28 and TRBJ2-3): DVKVTQSSRYLVKRTGEKVFLECVQDMDHENMFWYRQDPGLGLRLIYFSYDVKMKEKGDIPEGYSVSREKKERFSLILESASTNQTSMYLCASSISGMADTQYFGPGTRLTVL.

The rearrangement uses TRBV23-1 and TRBJ2-1, with a tentative D call TRBD1 (6 bases). TRBV23-1 is marked as an open reading frame, function uncertain. The length of the CDR3 is 16 residues. V shed 2 bases and J shed 9 bases, with 20 bases lying between them. The CDR3 protein is CASSQPGHHTFGEQFF. CDR3 sequence (DNA): TGCGCCAGCAGTCAACCGGGACACCACACATTTGGTGAGCAGTTCTTC.

This clone was seen only once. V and J are TRBV4-2 and TRBJ2-3; 12 bases map to TRBD2. J was trimmed by 6 bases and V by 2 bases; bases with no gene match: 6. Germline lookup yields CDR1 LGHNA and CDR2 YNFKEQ. CDR3 length equals 16 residues. DNA for the CDR3: TGTGCCAGCAGCCAATGGACTAGCGGGAAGGAGGATACGCAGTATTTT. It specifies CASSQWTSGKEDTQYF.

This clone is a singleton in its sample. The chain carries TRBV16 and TRBJ2-7, with no clear D. Germline-derived CDR1 and CDR2 are KGHSY and FQNENV. The CDR3 contains 16 residues. Trimming left V 4 bases short and J 1 base short, with 17 bases between. The CDR3 coding sequence is TGTGCCAGCAGCCTTGGAGCCACTCCGGGTTCCTACGAGCAGTACTTC. Translation: CASSLGATPGSYEQYF.

The rearrangement links TRBV6-4 to TRBJ1-1; the D is unclear. The CDR3 loop spans 14 amino acids. Trimming took off 6 bases at V and 1 base at J, with 12 bases between the two ends. Germline V gene sequence: CDR1 MRHNA, CDR2 SNTAGT. Written as DNA, the CDR3 is TGTGCCAGCAGGCGACGGACGGGGAACACTGAAGCTTTCTTT. It specifies CASRRRTGNTEAFF.

The CDR3 coding sequence is TGCAGCGTCGGGACTCTCTGGGACGAGCAGTACTTC. The encoded protein is CSVGTLWDEQYF. This chain uses TRBV29-1 with TRBJ2-5; tentatively, D is TRBD2 (6 bases). The closer fit of TRBJ2-7 to the DNA end suggests the J call may be wrong. This CDR3 has 12 amino acids. Germline loops: CDR1 SQVTM, CDR2 ANQGSEA.

V usage is TRBV25-1 and J usage is TRBJ1-1; D not resolved. The CDR3 sequence is 14 residues long. Looked up from germline, CDR1 is MGHDK and CDR2 is SYGVNS. The V and J ends lost 3 bases and 4 bases respectively, with 12 bases between them. The CDR3 DNA follows: TGTGCCAGCAGTGATTCATTATGGGCCACTGAAGCTTTCTTT. Amino acids: CASSDSLWATEAFF.

This clone was seen more than once but under ten times. CDR3 nucleotide sequence: TGCGCCATTCCGGACAGGACTAGCACAGATACGCAGTATTTT. Translating it yields CAIPDRTSTDTQYF. The chain is built from TRBV10-1 and TRBJ2-3; 7 bases agree with TRBD1. Germline CDR1 reads WNHNN; CDR2 reads SYGVQD (reference sequence). The J segment lost 0 bases and the V segment lost 10 bases, leaving 7 bases of the junction unmatched. The CDR3 spans 14 residues.

The rearrangement links TRBV6-1 to TRBJ2-7; unclear D gene. CDR1 and CDR2 from the germline V gene are MNHNS and SASEGT. V lost 6 bases and J 0 bases, leaving 12 bases between the germline ends. The CDR3 sequence is 14 residues long. CDR3 protein: CASRFKRDSYEQYF. The DNA of the CDR3 is TGTGCCAGCAGGTTCAAAAGAGACTCCTACGAGCAGTACTTC.

This chain links TRBV7-9 with TRBJ1-1; D uncertain. Germline V gene lookup returns CDR1 SEHNR and CDR2 FQNEAQ (reference sequence). The CDR3 covers 14 residues. Trimming took off 3 bases at V and 0 bases at J, with 8 bases between the two ends. In DNA form, the CDR3 reads TGTGCCAGCAGCTTGGGCAGCTTGAACACTGAAGCTTTCTTT. The encoded protein is CASSLGSLNTEAFF.

This chain uses TRBV28 with TRBJ2-5; D not certain. Trimming pared 3 bases from V and 3 bases from J, leaving 8 bases between. Per the germline V gene, CDR1 is MDHEN and CDR2 is SYDVKM. The CDR3 runs to 13 residues. The CDR3 DNA reads TGTGCCAGCAGTTTTTCGCCCGAAGAGACCCAGTACTTC. Translated: CASSFSPEETQYF.

The chain combines TRBV7-8 with TRBJ2-1; D tentatively fits TRBD1 or TRBD2 (5 bases each). The CDR3 totals 16 residues. Trimming took off 1 base at V and 4 bases at J, with 14 bases between the two ends. Germline V gene sequence: CDR1 SGHVS, CDR2 FQNEAQ. The CDR3 region is CASSLEGLGGYNEQFF. CDR3 DNA sequence: TGTGCCAGCAGCTTAGAGGGGCTAGGCGGGTACAATGAGCAGTTCTTC.

This clone showed up just a few times. V gene TRBV28 combines with J gene TRBJ1-1; no firm D call. This CDR3 is 14 amino acids long. V lost 2 bases to trimming and J lost 1 base, with 8 bases between them. Germline CDR1 MDHEN, CDR2 SYDVKM. The CDR3 DNA reads TGTGCCAGCAGTTTAAGATCAGCGAACACTGAAGCTTTCTTT. It specifies CASSLRSANTEAFF.

The gene calls are TRBV10-3 and TRBJ2-7; 8 positions match TRBD2. The CDR3 is 15 amino acids. V dropped 2 bases and J dropped 1; count of bases not matched to a gene: 4. The germline V gene encodes CDR1 ENHRY and CDR2 SYGVKD. The CDR3 sequence: CAISEKRERSYEQYF. The DNA of the CDR3 is TGTGCCATCAGTGAGAAGCGGGAGCGGTCCTACGAGCAGTACTTC.

The count of this clone is one. This chain connects TRBV30 to TRBJ2-7; 8 nucleotides agree with TRBD1. J was trimmed by 4 bases and V by 2 bases; bases with no gene match: 7. The CDR3 runs to 14 residues. Germline CDR1 reads GTSNPN; CDR2 reads SVGIG (reference sequence). Written as DNA, the CDR3 is TGTGCCTGGAGTATCGGACAGGGCCCGTACGAGCAGTACTTC. Its translation is CAWSIGQGPYEQYF.